Below, 16 T cell receptor delta chains from the same sample are listed, as sequenced in a study of human gamma delta and Vdelta1 T cells (dated by TCRdb to about 2018). Their cognate antigens are unknown. Libraries were built with PCR. The sample was run on an Illumina MiSeq. Via CATT, TCRdb reprocessed the public reads, and rows with identical DNA were then joined. The sample table contains over 5,500 delta-chain clones; only one count was recorded for about two fifths of them. The biggest ten clones account for 5.9% of the sample. Sequenced input: Vdelta1 gamma-delta T cells from blood grown in culture (DOT cells). The sample's cell subset or site label is to be understood as: Delta One T cells, in vitro expanded/differentiated Vd1+ gamma-delta T cells. The origin of the receptors is a human donor in good health.

This clone is labeled medium-sized. J is TRDJ1 and V is TRDV1, with 8 bases fitting TRDD3. Germline V gene data show CDR1 as TSWWSYY and CDR2 as QGS. Unmatched junction bases numbered 13, after V lost 0 bases and J lost 4 bases. The CDR3 extends over 18 amino acids. The CDR3 region is CALGELKPFGLGVDKLIF. The CDR3 bases are TGTGCTCTTGGGGAACTTAAGCCCTTCGGACTGGGGGTCGATAAACTCATCTTT.

Notes on this clone: With a much larger clone just one base away, this may be a read error. J is TRDJ1 and V is TRDV1, with 9 bases identical to TRDD2. CDR1 is TSWWSYY, CDR2 QGS, per germline. The CDR3 contains 22 residues. CDR3 nucleotides: TGTGCTCTTGGGGAGCCTTCCTACCCAAACTCGGTCAAGGGTTGGGGAACCGATAAACGCATCTTT. It specifies CALGEPSYPNSVKGWGTDKRIF.

In regard to this clone: One base away lies a much larger clone, so this may be a sequencing read error. This CDR3 is also generated by other DNA sequences in the sample. The J gene is TRDJ1, the V gene TRDV1; the D gene could be TRDD2 or TRDD3 (7 bases each). V was clipped by 3 bases and J by 0 bases, with 47 bases between them. Per the germline V gene, CDR1 is TSWWSYY and CDR2 is QGS. The CDR3 is 27 amino acids. The CDR3 loop is CALGDYFADVGVPSSRTGVRYTDKLIF. CDR3 nucleotides: TGTGCTCTTGGGGACTATTTCGCCGATGTAGGTGTTCCTTCCTCCCGTACTGGGGTCCGGTACACCGATAAACTCATCTTT.

The chain couples TRDV1 to TRDJ1; 9 positions match TRDD3. The CDR3 runs to 24 residues. Trimming took 1 base from V and 2 from J; bases not matched to a gene: 29. Germline V gene data show CDR1 as TSWWSYY and CDR2 as QGS. The CDR3 DNA reads TGTGCTCTTGGGGAACCCCACTTCCTCCCACTGGGGGACGCCTACATCCGTCGGACCGATAAACTCATCTTT. This codes for CALGEPHFLPLGDAYIRRTDKLIF.

This chain joins TRDV1 and TRDJ1; 8 positions agree with TRDD3. The length of the CDR3 is 20 residues. The germline V gene encodes CDR1 TSWWSYY and CDR2 QGS. V shed 1 base and J 0 bases; nucleotides not matched to a gene: 16. The CDR3 DNA reads TGTGCTCTTGGGGAACCTTCTGGGGGAACTTGTACAATGTACACCGATAAACTCATCTTT. It encodes CALGEPSGGTCTMYTDKLIF.

As to this clone: A read error may explain this, as a much larger clone is one base away. Other DNA sequences in this specimen translate into the identical CDR3. The chain recombines TRDV1 with TRDJ1; D is undetermined. CDR1 is TSWWSYY and CDR2 is QGS in the germline V gene. V was trimmed by 3 bases and J by 3 bases, leaving 20 bases between them. This CDR3 contains 17 residues. CDR3: CALGEPPFPDQADKLIF. CDR3 sequence (DNA): TGTGCTCTTGGGGAGCCCCCTTTCCCAGATCAAGCCGATAAACTCATCTTT.

The chain joins TRDV1 to TRDJ1; TRDD2 is a possible D gene (5 bases). Trimming pared 1 base from V and 0 bases from J, leaving 24 bases between. Germline V gene lookup returns CDR1 TSWWSYY and CDR2 QGS. This CDR3 comprises 20 residues. The CDR3 nucleotides are TGTGCTCTTGGGGAACGGCCTACCACTCCCTCCCTCATTTACACCGATAAACTCATCTTT. Translating gives CALGERPTTPSLIYTDKLIF.

The V call is TRDV1, the J call TRDJ1, with D possibly being TRDD3 (8 bases). The CDR3 is made up of 28 amino acids. With 1 base removed from V and 0 bases from J, the gap between germline ends came to 48 bases. The germline V gene has CDR1 TSWWSYY and CDR2 QGS. The CDR3 nucleotides read TGTGCTCTTGGGGAACGGGCGATTCCTACGTCCTTACTGGGGGCTTTTAACACCGATTTTGCGTACACCGATAAACTCATCTTT. It translates to CALGERAIPTSLLGAFNTDFAYTDKLIF.

This clone is labeled as medium-sized. The chain couples TRDV1 to TRDJ1, with D perhaps matching TRDD2 (6 bases). The germline V gene has CDR1 TSWWSYY and CDR2 QGS. Trimming took off 3 bases at V and 8 bases at J, with 28 bases between the two ends. The CDR3 consists of 18 residues. The CDR3 DNA sequence: TGTGCTCTTGGGGACCCGGCCTTCCACGGGGGCCACGCGGCCAAACTCATCTTT. Its translation is CALGDPAFHGGHAAKLIF.

This clone was observed a few times. The chain joins TRDV1 to TRDJ1; 7 nucleotides agree with TRDD3. The CDR3 extends over 20 amino acids. Losses at the gene ends were 0 bases for V and 0 bases for J; bases not matched to a gene: 16. CDR1 is TSWWSYY and CDR2 is QGS in the germline V gene. The CDR3 coding sequence is TGTGCTCTTGGGGAACTCTTCCCACATCTACTGGGGACGTACACCGATAAACTCATCTTT. It is translated as CALGELFPHLLGTYTDKLIF.

This clone has just a few counts. The J gene is TRDJ1, the V gene TRDV1; 13 bases map to TRDD3. This CDR3 has 22 residues. The V and J ends lost 0 bases and 0 bases, in that order; junction bases with no gene match: 16. Germline V gene sequence: CDR1 TSWWSYY, CDR2 QGS. CDR3 DNA sequence: TGTGCTCTTGGGGAACTATCCCGTTTGACGTACTGGGGGATACGGGACACCGATAAACTCATCTTT. Translation gives CALGELSRLTYWGIRDTDKLIF.

To note about this clone: With a much larger clone just one base away, this may be a read error. V usage is TRDV1 and J usage is TRDJ1; D may be TRDD3 (6 bases). This CDR3 comprises 23 residues. Between the trimmed V and J ends, which lost 2 bases and 1 base, there was a span of 35 bases. Germline CDR1 and CDR2: TSWWSYY and QGS. CDR3 nucleotide sequence: TGTGCTCTTGGGGAAGAAAGCTCTCCTCCTAGCTGGGGACTTATGAGGTCCACCGATAAACTCATCTTT. Protein sequence: CALGEESSPPSWGLMRSTDKLIF.

A few counts support this clone. V and J are TRDV1 and TRDJ1; 13 bases match TRDD3. V lost 3 bases and J lost 3; bases outside the gene matches: 25. The germline V gene encodes CDR1 TSWWSYY and CDR2 QGS. The CDR3 loop spans 23 amino acids. CDR3 nucleotides: TGTGCTCTTGGGGACCACTTCCTTGACCCCGTACTGGGGGATACGCGTATGTCCGATAAACTCATCTTT. Its protein product is CALGDHFLDPVLGDTRMSDKLIF.

The V and J genes are TRDV1 and TRDJ3; possibly TRDD3 for D (5 bases). The CDR3 loop spans 17 amino acids. V was clipped by 2 bases and J by 2 bases, with 10 bases between them. Germline V gene data show CDR1 as TSWWSYY and CDR2 as QGS. The CDR3 is CALGEGGSAWDTRQMFF. CDR3 nucleotides: TGTGCTCTTGGGGAAGGGGGCAGCGCCTGGGACACCCGACAGATGTTTTTC.

This clone was seen a handful of times. This chain connects TRDV1 to TRDJ1; 12 positions match TRDD3. This CDR3 spans 22 amino acids. Germline loops: CDR1 TSWWSYY, CDR2 QGS. The J segment lost 0 bases and the V segment lost 1 base, leaving 18 bases of the junction unmatched. The CDR3 nucleotides are TGTGCTCTTGGGGAACGGGCGACGCTTACACCTGGGGGATACGTGTACACCGATAAACTCATCTTT. Its translation: CALGERATLTPGGYVYTDKLIF.

The J gene is TRDJ1, the V gene TRDV1, with 11 bases that match TRDD3. This CDR3 has 21 residues. The V segment lost 1 base and the J segment 2 bases; nucleotides outside the gene matches: 18. Germline CDR1 TSWWSYY, CDR2 QGS. Here the CDR3 DNA reads TGTGCTCTTGGGGAACCGGGTTCGAACTGGGGGATAATGTATCGTACCGATAAACTCATCTTT. Translation gives CALGEPGSNWGIMYRTDKLIF.